A selection of T cell receptor beta chains follows, all from one sample in a study of CD8 T cells in Susac syndrome. Using its own MiXCR run on the immunoSEQ multiplex PCR reads, TCRdb lists one record per CDR3 protein. The data hold about 240,000 distinct CDR3 sequences, with 90% to 96% observed a single time. The material sequenced was CD4+ T cells from PBMCs. The receptors were sampled from a human donor with Susac syndrome. The CDR3 runs from the conserved cysteine through the conserved F or W. Fields, in order: J gene, clone size, V gene, D gene, CDR3 DNA, CDR3 protein. D genes are given only for firm matches. Clone size is not always given. Where it is, it says once, few, many or a class for expanded clones.

j_gene: TRBJ1-2; abundance: .; v_gene: TRBV12-5; d_gene: .; CDR3nt: TGTGCTAGTGGTTTGGGGCCCGTTAGCTATGGCTACACCTTC; CDR3aa: CASGLGPVSYGYTF
j_gene: TRBJ2-1; abundance: .; v_gene: TRBV11-2; d_gene: .; CDR3nt: TGTGCCAGCACGCTCACTGCGGCTGAGCAGTTCTTC; CDR3aa: CASTLTAAEQFF
j_gene: TRBJ1-1; abundance: .; v_gene: TRBV12-3/TRBV12-4; d_gene: .; CDR3nt: TGTGCCAGCAGTCGAGGACAGCTGAACACTGAAGCTTTCTTT; CDR3aa: CASSRGQLNTEAFF
j_gene: TRBJ1-2; abundance: .; v_gene: TRBV20-1; d_gene: .; CDR3nt: TGCAGTGCTATAGCCGGGACCTATGGCTACACCTTC; CDR3aa: CSAIAGTYGYTF
j_gene: TRBJ1-5; abundance: .; v_gene: TRBV12-3/TRBV12-4; d_gene: .; CDR3nt: TGTGCCAGCAGTTTTGTGGGTGAACCCCAGCATTTT; CDR3aa: CASSFVGEPQHF
j_gene: TRBJ1-2; abundance: .; v_gene: TRBV20-1; d_gene: TRBD1; CDR3nt: TGCAGTGCTCCCGGACAGGGGGTTGGCTATGGCTACACCTTC; CDR3aa: CSAPGQGVGYGYTF
j_gene: TRBJ1-5; abundance: .; v_gene: TRBV15; d_gene: TRBD1; CDR3nt: TGTGCCACCAGCAGAGGCAGGGGGGATCAGCCCCAGCATTTT; CDR3aa: CATSRGRGDQPQHF
j_gene: TRBJ2-5; abundance: .; v_gene: TRBV12-3/TRBV12-4; d_gene: .; CDR3nt: TGTGCCAGCAGTTTAATCCCCGAGACCCAGTACTTC; CDR3aa: CASSLIPETQYF
j_gene: TRBJ2-3; abundance: .; v_gene: TRBV25-1; d_gene: TRBD2; CDR3nt: TGTGCCAGCAGCCGAAGCGGGATAGCAGATACGCAGTATTTT; CDR3aa: CASSRSGIADTQYF
j_gene: TRBJ1-1; abundance: .; v_gene: TRBV29-1; d_gene: .; CDR3nt: TGCAGCGGCCGGGACACCTACACTGAAGCTTTCTTT; CDR3aa: CSGRDTYTEAFF
j_gene: TRBJ2-5; abundance: .; v_gene: TRBV15; d_gene: .; CDR3nt: TGTGCCACCAGCAGATCCGTAGAGGCCCAGTACTTC; CDR3aa: CATSRSVEAQYF
j_gene: TRBJ1-1; abundance: once; v_gene: TRBV15; d_gene: TRBD1; CDR3nt: TGTGCCACCAGCGCAGGGGGCCGGAGCACTGAAGCTTTCTTT; CDR3aa: CATSAGGRSTEAFF
j_gene: TRBJ1-1; abundance: .; v_gene: TRBV21-1; d_gene: .; CDR3nt: TGTGCCAGCAGCAAAGCTGGAGGGGGCCGCTGGAACACTGAAGCTTTCTTT; CDR3aa: CASSKAGGGRWNTEAFF
j_gene: TRBJ1-2; abundance: .; v_gene: TRBV29-1; d_gene: TRBD1; CDR3nt: TGCAGCGTTGGAGGGACAGCCTACTACACCTTC; CDR3aa: CSVGGTAYYTF
j_gene: TRBJ2-7; abundance: .; v_gene: TRBV12-3/TRBV12-4; d_gene: .; CDR3nt: TGTGCCAGCAGTTTACGGGTTTACGAGCAGTACTTC; CDR3aa: CASSLRVYEQYF
j_gene: TRBJ2-2; abundance: .; v_gene: TRBV10-3; d_gene: .; CDR3nt: TGTGCCATCAGTGAGACGGAGAACACCGGGGAGCTGTTTTTT; CDR3aa: CAISETENTGELFF
j_gene: TRBJ2-5; abundance: .; v_gene: TRBV30; d_gene: .; CDR3nt: TGTGCCTGGAAACCTAACACACAGGGGACCCAGTACTTC; CDR3aa: CAWKPNTQGTQYF
j_gene: TRBJ1-1; abundance: .; v_gene: TRBV15; d_gene: .; CDR3nt: TGTGCCACCAGCAGAGAGCTGAACACTGAAGCTTTCTTT; CDR3aa: CATSRELNTEAFF
j_gene: TRBJ2-5; abundance: .; v_gene: TRBV7-9; d_gene: .; CDR3nt: TGTGCCAGCAGCCCTATGGGGACAATCCTGGAGACCCAGTACTTC; CDR3aa: CASSPMGTILETQYF
j_gene: TRBJ2-7; abundance: .; v_gene: TRBV11-3; d_gene: .; CDR3nt: TGTGCCAGCAGCTCCACTTCGGGGGATTACCCCTCCGAGCAGTACTTC; CDR3aa: CASSSTSGDYPSEQYF
j_gene: TRBJ1-2; abundance: .; v_gene: TRBV3-1; d_gene: .; CDR3nt: TGTGCCAGCAGCCGCACGTTGGGACTACCCGTCTCATATGGCTACACCTTC; CDR3aa: CASSRTLGLPVSYGYTF
j_gene: TRBJ1-1; abundance: .; v_gene: TRBV6-1; d_gene: .; CDR3nt: TGTGCCAGCAGCCGCCAGAAGGGCACTGAAGCTTTCTTT; CDR3aa: CASSRQKGTEAFF
j_gene: TRBJ2-7; abundance: .; v_gene: TRBV3-1; d_gene: TRBD1; CDR3nt: TGTGCCAGCAGCCAAGACGGGACAGCGAGCGACGAGCAGTACTTC; CDR3aa: CASSQDGTASDEQYF
j_gene: TRBJ1-1; abundance: once; v_gene: TRBV3-1; d_gene: .; CDR3nt: TGTGCCAGCAGACAACAGGGTTCGGACACTGAAGCTTTCTTT; CDR3aa: CASRQQGSDTEAFF
j_gene: TRBJ2-2; abundance: .; v_gene: TRBV12-3/TRBV12-4; d_gene: .; CDR3nt: TGTGCCAGCACTACTCCCGGGGGGGAGCTGTTTTTT; CDR3aa: CASTTPGGELFF
j_gene: TRBJ2-3; abundance: .; v_gene: TRBV20-1; d_gene: .; CDR3nt: TGCAGTGCTAGGATGGTTACGAATACGCAGTATTTT; CDR3aa: CSARMVTNTQYF
j_gene: TRBJ1-2; abundance: once; v_gene: TRBV3-1; d_gene: .; CDR3nt: TGTGCCAGCAGCCAAGATTCGGGGAGTTCGGGCGGCTACACCTTC; CDR3aa: CASSQDSGSSGGYTF
j_gene: TRBJ1-2; abundance: .; v_gene: TRBV12-3/TRBV12-4; d_gene: .; CDR3nt: TGTGCCAGCAGTTTGGGGGGGGCGCACAACTATGGCTACACCTTC; CDR3aa: CASSLGGAHNYGYTF
j_gene: TRBJ2-7; abundance: few; v_gene: TRBV9; d_gene: TRBD1; CDR3nt: TGTGCCAGCAGCGCTCGACAGGGGTACGAGCAGTACTTC; CDR3aa: CASSARQGYEQYF
j_gene: TRBJ1-1; abundance: .; v_gene: TRBV20-1; d_gene: TRBD1; CDR3nt: TGCAGTGCTAGGGACAGGGGAGGCAAGGCTTTCTTT; CDR3aa: CSARDRGGKAFF
j_gene: TRBJ2-7; abundance: .; v_gene: TRBV9; d_gene: TRBD2; CDR3nt: TGTGCCAGCAGCGTAGGAGGCGGGAGCGAGCAGTACTTC; CDR3aa: CASSVGGGSEQYF
j_gene: TRBJ1-5; abundance: .; v_gene: TRBV19; d_gene: .; CDR3nt: TGTGCCAGTAGTTGGAGCAATCAGCCCCAGCATTTT; CDR3aa: CASSWSNQPQHF
j_gene: TRBJ1-5; abundance: once; v_gene: TRBV20-1; d_gene: TRBD1; CDR3nt: TGCAGTGCTCTACAGGGGGCGAGGAATCAGCCCCAGCATTTT; CDR3aa: CSALQGARNQPQHF
j_gene: TRBJ1-5; abundance: .; v_gene: TRBV5-6; d_gene: TRBD1; CDR3nt: TGTGCCAGCAGCTCCTCACAGGGGGCTTCGAATCAGCCCCAGCATTTT; CDR3aa: CASSSSQGASNQPQHF
j_gene: TRBJ2-1; abundance: .; v_gene: TRBV30; d_gene: .; CDR3nt: TGTGCCTGGAGTAAACAGGGTGGGGATGAGCAGTTCTTC; CDR3aa: CAWSKQGGDEQFF
j_gene: TRBJ1-5; abundance: once; v_gene: TRBV12-3/TRBV12-4; d_gene: .; CDR3nt: TGTGCCAGCAGTTCCCTACGGGGCCGCAATCAGCCCCAGCATTTT; CDR3aa: CASSSLRGRNQPQHF
j_gene: TRBJ2-5; abundance: .; v_gene: TRBV4-1; d_gene: .; CDR3nt: TGCGCCAGCAGCCAAGTCACCAGCCCCCATAGCGGACCACAAGAGACCCAGTACTTC; CDR3aa: CASSQVTSPHSGPQETQYF
j_gene: TRBJ1-1; abundance: once; v_gene: TRBV24-1; d_gene: .; CDR3nt: TGTGCCACCAGTGATCGACACCGGGCGACTGAAGCTTTCTTT; CDR3aa: CATSDRHRATEAFF
j_gene: TRBJ2-1; abundance: .; v_gene: TRBV6-5; d_gene: .; CDR3nt: TGTGCCAGCAGTTACTCGAACGCAGCCTACAATGAGCAGTTCTTC; CDR3aa: CASSYSNAAYNEQFF
j_gene: TRBJ2-2; abundance: .; v_gene: TRBV30; d_gene: .; CDR3nt: TGTGCCTGGAGTAGGACTGGGGACGGGGAGCTGTTTTTT; CDR3aa: CAWSRTGDGELFF
j_gene: TRBJ1-1; abundance: .; v_gene: TRBV20-1; d_gene: TRBD1; CDR3nt: TGCAGTGCTACCGGGACAGTCAACACTGAAGCTTTCTTT; CDR3aa: CSATGTVNTEAFF
j_gene: TRBJ2-4; abundance: .; v_gene: TRBV20-1; d_gene: TRBD2; CDR3nt: TGCAGTGCTCCCATAGCGGGGCGGGGCAAAAACATTCAGTACTTC; CDR3aa: CSAPIAGRGKNIQYF
j_gene: TRBJ2-1; abundance: .; v_gene: TRBV12-3/TRBV12-4; d_gene: TRBD1; CDR3nt: TGTGCCAGCAGCAGAACAGGGGCCGCACAATACAATGAGCAGTTCTTC; CDR3aa: CASSRTGAAQYNEQFF
j_gene: TRBJ2-7; abundance: .; v_gene: TRBV6-2/TRBV6-3; d_gene: .; CDR3nt: TGTGCCAGCAGTACCCGACAGGTATACTCCTACGAGCAGTACTTC; CDR3aa: CASSTRQVYSYEQYF
j_gene: TRBJ2-7; abundance: .; v_gene: TRBV10-3; d_gene: .; CDR3nt: TGTGCCACCAACTTTGCGGGGACCTACGAGCAGTACTTC; CDR3aa: CATNFAGTYEQYF
j_gene: TRBJ2-6; abundance: .; v_gene: TRBV18; d_gene: .; CDR3nt: TGTGCCAGCTCCTCAAGGACGTCTGGGGCCAACGTCCTGACTTTC; CDR3aa: CASSSRTSGANVLTF
j_gene: TRBJ2-1; abundance: .; v_gene: TRBV5-1; d_gene: .; CDR3nt: TGCGCCAGCGGGGTGGTGGGCCGGCCCCACAATGAGCAGTTCTTC; CDR3aa: CASGVVGRPHNEQFF
j_gene: TRBJ2-5; abundance: .; v_gene: TRBV13; d_gene: TRBD1; CDR3nt: TGTGCCAGCAGATACAGGGGGCAAGAGACCCAGTACTTC; CDR3aa: CASRYRGQETQYF
j_gene: TRBJ2-2; abundance: .; v_gene: TRBV3-1; d_gene: .; CDR3nt: TGTGCCAGCAGCCAGCTCTCCGGGGAGCTGTTTTTT; CDR3aa: CASSQLSGELFF
j_gene: TRBJ1-5; abundance: .; v_gene: TRBV23-1; d_gene: TRBD1; CDR3nt: TGCGCCAGCAGTCGCAGGGGGCATGGGGAGCCCCAGCATTTT; CDR3aa: CASSRRGHGEPQHF
j_gene: TRBJ1-1; abundance: .; v_gene: TRBV12-3/TRBV12-4; d_gene: .; CDR3nt: TGTGCCAGCAGTTTCGCGAACACTGAAGCTTTCTTT; CDR3aa: CASSFANTEAFF
j_gene: TRBJ2-7; abundance: once; v_gene: TRBV27; d_gene: TRBD2; CDR3nt: TGTGCCAGCAGCTCTTCCGGGACTAGCGGGAGGAGGTACGAGCAGTACTTC; CDR3aa: CASSSSGTSGRRYEQYF
j_gene: TRBJ1-5; abundance: .; v_gene: TRBV28; d_gene: TRBD1; CDR3nt: TGTGCCAGCAAATCAGGGGGCTTGAGCAATCAGCCCCAGCATTTT; CDR3aa: CASKSGGLSNQPQHF
j_gene: TRBJ1-5; abundance: .; v_gene: TRBV25-1; d_gene: TRBD1; CDR3nt: TGTGCCAGCAGTAAAGGGACAGTGGGCAATCAGCCCCAGCTTTTT; CDR3aa: CASSKGTVGNQPQLF
j_gene: TRBJ2-3; abundance: .; v_gene: TRBV24-1; d_gene: .; CDR3nt: TGTGCCACCAGTGAACAGACACCAGATACGCAGTATTTT; CDR3aa: CATSEQTPDTQYF
j_gene: TRBJ1-2; abundance: .; v_gene: TRBV15; d_gene: TRBD1; CDR3nt: TGTGCCACCAGCCGGGACAGGCAGGTTAACTATGGCTACACCTTC; CDR3aa: CATSRDRQVNYGYTF
j_gene: TRBJ2-1; abundance: once; v_gene: TRBV20-1; d_gene: .; CDR3nt: TGCAGTGCTAGTTTAATCCGGGGTATTGAGCAGTTCTTC; CDR3aa: CSASLIRGIEQFF